This TCR beta chain was retrieved from a study of human T cells and chemical hapten exposure. The length of the CDR3 is 15 residues. The V gene lost 4 bases and the J gene lost 3 bases, with 12 bases spanning the gap. The library tagged individual cDNA molecules with unique molecular identifiers. TCRdb passed the 5' RACE reads through MiXCR, listing each CDR3 protein once. The sample carries 150,000 or so distinct CDR3 sequences, around 4% recorded once. It was unfractionated whole blood from which total RNA was extracted. The chain joins TRBV12-3 or TRBV12-4 to TRBJ1-4; weak D call: TRBD1 (6 bases). The sequence was obtained from a female donor in good health. The CDR3 nucleotides read TGTGCCAGCAGTTCCCTTGAGGGGGCTAATGAAAAACTGTTTTTT. This sequence encodes CASSSLEGANEKLFF.